Shown below are 27 T cell receptor beta chains from a single sample sequenced in a study of shared T cell receptors in the human thymus. The data were produced by immunoSEQ multiplex PCR, yet TCRdb's version contains in-frame clones alone and is incomplete. The sample contains hundreds of thousands of clones, roughly 90% of which appear only once. The same sample was also used in a study of human thymus T cells.

Specimen: thymocytes. Receptors were obtained from a boy under two years old with a congenital heart defect.

Here the CDR3 reads CASSQQGRTSGSTKNIQYF. The CDR3 DNA follows: TGTGCCAGCAGCCAACAGGGACGGACTAGCGGGAGTACCAAAAACATTCAGTACTTC. The rearrangement joins TRBV14 to TRBJ2-4, with 13 nucleotides matching TRBD2. J was trimmed by 2 bases and V by 2 bases; bases with no gene match: 9. The CDR3 has 19 residues. Germline V gene lookup returns CDR1 SGHDN and CDR2 FVKESK.

The rearrangement links TRBV9 to TRBJ2-5; D gene unclear. From germline, CDR1 is SGDLS and CDR2 YYNGEE. The CDR3 consists of 16 residues. Trimming removed 2 bases from V and 1 base from J, with 15 bases in between. The CDR3 nucleotides are TGTGCCAGCAGCGTTGGTCGGAGAGCCCCCCAAGAGACCCAGTACTTC. This gives the protein CASSVGRRAPQETQYF.

V usage is TRBV18 and J usage is TRBJ2-7; a weak D match, TRBD2 (5 bases). Trimming removed 3 bases from V and 3 bases from J, with 18 bases in between. Per the germline V gene, CDR1 is KGHSH and CDR2 is LQKENI. The CDR3 is made up of 16 amino acids. Here the CDR3 reads CASSPEVRDRHYEQYF. CDR3 DNA: TGTGCCAGCTCACCCGAGGTGAGGGATCGTCACTACGAGCAGTACTTC. The full variable domain, rest sourced from reference TRBV18 and TRBJ2-7, is NAGVMQNPRHLVRRRGQEARLRCSPMKGHSHVYWYRQLPEEGLKFMVYLQKENIIDESGMPKERFSAEFPKEGPSILRIQQVVRGDSAAYFCASSPEVRDRHYEQYFGPGTRLTVT.

The chain combines TRBV6-6 with TRBJ2-2, with 7 bases identical to TRBD1. J was trimmed by 0 bases and V by 6 bases; bases with no gene match: 7. CDR3 length: 16 residues. Germline CDR1 MNHNY, CDR2 SVGAGI (reference sequence). CDR3 amino acids: CASSRHRGANTGELFF. Here the CDR3 DNA reads TGTGCCAGCAGCCGCCACAGGGGCGCGAACACCGGGGAGCTGTTTTTT.

V and J are TRBV6-1 and TRBJ2-7; D is possibly TRBD1 (6 bases). Germline V lookup: CDR1 MNHNS, CDR2 SASEGT. Trimming left V 10 bases short and J 7 bases short, with 26 bases between. CDR3 size: 15 residues. CDR3 DNA sequence: TGTGCCACGACTCTGGGGGACACCTCACCGAGGGAGCAGTACTTC. Amino acid sequence: CATTLGDTSPREQYF.

The chain employs TRBV11-2 and TRBJ2-1; TRBD2 matches 10 bases. The V segment lost 0 bases and the J segment 8 bases; nucleotides outside the gene matches: 4. The CDR3 totals 15 residues. Germline values: CDR1 SGHAT, CDR2 FQNNGV. CDR3 nucleotides: TGTGCCAGCAGCTTAGAAGCGGGAGGGTGGGATGAGCAGTTCTTC. It encodes CASSLEAGGWDEQFF. The whole variable domain, remainder taken from reference TRBV11-2 and TRBJ2-1, is EAGVAQSPRYKIIEKRQSVAFWCNPISGHATLYWYQQILGQGPKLLIQFQNNGVVDDSQLPKDRFSAERLKGVDSTLKIQPAKLEDSAVYLCASSLEAGGWDEQFFGPGTRLTVL.

V is TRBV27 and J is TRBJ1-5; D perhaps matches TRBD1 (5 bases). The CDR3 loop spans 18 amino acids. Trimming took 4 bases from V and 0 from J, leaving 19 bases between them. The germline gives CDR1 MNHEY, CDR2 SMNVEV (reference sequence). The CDR3 region has the DNA TGTGCCAGCAGTTGGCGGGGGGTGCCCTGGGGTAGCAATCAGCCCCAGCATTTT. This gives the protein CASSWRGVPWGSNQPQHF.

The chain is built from TRBV7-2 and TRBJ2-7; no clear D. V was trimmed by 4 bases and J by 3 bases, leaving 13 bases between them. Germline loops: CDR1 SGHTA, CDR2 FQGNSA. The CDR3 totals 14 residues. The CDR3 sequence: CASSYGAVGYEQYF. CDR3 DNA sequence: TGTGCCAGCAGCTATGGAGCTGTGGGCTACGAGCAGTACTTC.

This clone was seen only a few times. The chain is built from TRBV23-1 and TRBJ2-1; 13 bases are shared with TRBD2. TRBV23-1 belongs to the ORF category, with a function that is uncertain. Unmatched junction bases numbered 8, after V lost 6 bases and J lost 6 bases. The CDR3 is 16 amino acids. CDR3 nucleotide sequence: TGCGCCAGCAGCCCAGCTACTAGCGGGAGGGCCAATGAGCAGTTCTTC. This gives the protein CASSPATSGRANEQFF.

The chain combines TRBV6-4 with TRBJ2-3; TRBD2 agrees at 10 bases. Trimming cost V 0 bases and J 2 bases; bases outside gene matches: 11. The CDR3 runs 19 residues. CDR1 is MRHNA and CDR2 is SNTAGT in the germline V gene. CDR3 DNA: TGTGCCAGCAGTGACTCCTCGAGCGGGAGGGACCCCCCCACAGATACGCAGTATTTT. Translation: CASSDSSSGRDPPTDTQYF.

The rearrangement uses TRBV21-1 and TRBJ2-5; TRBD2, the table's D call, was not compared with the DNA. TRBV21-1 is tagged as a pseudogene. CDR3 size: 17 residues. The CDR3 protein is CASSKTPAGRALETQYF. CDR3 coding DNA: TGTGCCAGCAGCAAGACCCCGGCGGGACGGGCTTTAGAGACCCAGTACTTC.

This clone was observed a few times. This rearrangement joins TRBV7-9 to TRBJ2-3, with TRBD1 matching 11 bases. The CDR3 is 15 amino acids. The germline CDR1 and CDR2 sequences are SEHNR and FQNEAQ (reference sequence). V gave up 4 bases and J gave up 4 bases; unmatched junction bases: 4. The CDR3 DNA follows: TGTGCCAGCAGCTGCACGGACAGGGGGCCAGATACGCAGTATTTT. It encodes CASSCTDRGPDTQYF.

The gene calls are TRBV7-9 and TRBJ2-7, with D perhaps matching TRBD1 (6 bases). Germline V gene lookup returns CDR1 SEHNR and CDR2 FQNEAQ (reference sequence). Trimming stripped 1 base from V and 3 bases from J, with 13 bases between. The CDR3 is 15 amino acids. The CDR3 DNA follows: TGTGCCAGCAGCTTAGAGCCAGGGGCGGACTACGAGCAGTACTTC. It yields the protein CASSLEPGADYEQYF.

The V and J genes are TRBV10-1 and TRBJ2-7, with 11 bases identical to TRBD2. Unmatched junction bases numbered 11, after V lost 1 base and J lost 0 bases. Germline loops: CDR1 WNHNN, CDR2 SYGVQD (reference sequence). The CDR3 is 19 residues long. As DNA, the CDR3 is TGCGCCAGCAGTGAGTTCGGGACTAGCGGAAGAAAGAGCTCCTACGAGCAGTACTTC. This encodes CASSEFGTSGRKSSYEQYF.

This CDR3 is CASSFGRGPNEKLFF. DNA of the CDR3: TGTGCCAGCAGTTTTGGCAGGGGCCCGAATGAAAAACTGTTTTTT. This chain connects TRBV27 to TRBJ1-4; tentatively, D is TRBD1 (6 bases). The ends were cut back, 3 bases at V and 5 bases at J, with 13 bases in the middle. The CDR3 has 15 amino acids. Germline V gene data show CDR1 as MNHEY and CDR2 as SMNVEV (reference sequence).

The genes are TRBV4-3 and TRBJ1-2; TRBD1 matches 7 bases. V gave up 1 base and J gave up 0 bases; unmatched junction bases: 8. Germline V gene data show CDR1 as LGHNA and CDR2 as YSLEER. The length of the CDR3 is 17 residues. CDR3 DNA: TGCGCCAGCAGCCAAGTAAACAGGGGCCCAGCTAACTATGGCTACACCTTC. It is translated as CASSQVNRGPANYGYTF.

V is TRBV27 and J is TRBJ2-3; possible D gene TRBD2, 5 bases. Germline V gene lookup returns CDR1 MNHEY and CDR2 SMNVEV (reference sequence). Trimming removed 6 bases at V and 0 bases at J, with 16 bases between. CDR3 size: 16 residues. Written as DNA, the CDR3 is TGTGCCAGCAGGCCGAGACTAATCTCTAGCACAGATACGCAGTATTTT. Its protein product is CASRPRLISSTDTQYF.

The rearrangement uses TRBV27 and TRBJ2-2, with 10 bases identical to TRBD2. V dropped 2 bases and J dropped 4; count of bases not matched to a gene: 7. Looked up from germline, CDR1 is MNHEY and CDR2 is SMNVEV (reference sequence). The CDR3 spans 17 residues. CDR3 nucleotides: TGTGCCAGCAGTTTAAGGCTAGCGGGAGCCCTCACCGGGGAGCTGTTTTTT. It is translated as CASSLRLAGALTGELFF.

For the CDR3, the DNA is TGCGCCAGCAGCCAAGAAGGGGTAGGCACCGGGGAGCTGTTTTTT. Translated: CASSQEGVGTGELFF. The V gene is TRBV4-1, the J gene TRBJ2-2; maybe TRBD1 (5 bases). V shed 0 bases and J shed 4 bases, with 9 bases lying between them. Germline values: CDR1 MGHRA, CDR2 YSYEKL. The CDR3 has 15 amino acids.

The chain has TRBV28 and TRBJ2-3, with 12 bases fitting TRBD2. Germline CDR1 reads MDHEN; CDR2 reads SYDVKM. V shed 2 bases and J 1 base; nucleotides not matched to a gene: 7. The CDR3 has 18 amino acids. This CDR3 reads CASSLPPLAGGRTDTQYF. The CDR3 DNA reads TGTGCCAGCAGTTTACCACCTCTAGCGGGAGGGCGCACAGATACGCAGTATTTT.

The chain uses TRBV4-1 and TRBJ1-2; weak D call: TRBD1 (5 bases). V lost 10 bases and J 2 bases, leaving 14 bases between the germline ends. The CDR3 consists of 13 residues. Germline loops: CDR1 MGHRA, CDR2 YSYEKL. The CDR3 DNA follows: TGCGCCACCAAGGACATCTCAAACTATGGCTACACCTTC. It specifies CATKDISNYGYTF.

This rearrangement joins TRBV27 to TRBJ2-3; TRBD1 matches at 9 bases. Trimming at V came to 2 bases and at J to 0 bases, leaving 6 bases not matched to a gene. The CDR3 runs 17 residues. Germline CDR1 MNHEY, CDR2 SMNVEV (reference sequence). The CDR3 protein is CASSLGLQGASTDTQYF. The CDR3 region has the DNA TGTGCCAGCAGTTTAGGCCTACAGGGGGCGAGCACAGATACGCAGTATTTT.

The CDR3 loop is CASSSLNPAGGPWPYEQYF. DNA of the CDR3: TGCGCCAGCAGCTCGCTGAATCCAGCGGGAGGGCCGTGGCCCTACGAGCAGTACTTC. The rearrangement uses TRBV5-1 and TRBJ2-7; 10 bases line up with TRBD2. There are 19 residues in the CDR3. Looked up from germline, CDR1 is SGHRS and CDR2 is YFSETQ. The V gene end was trimmed by 3 bases and the J gene end by 2 bases; junction bases not matched to a gene: 17.

This chain links TRBV4-3 with TRBJ2-1; D is perhaps TRBD2 (5 bases). Trimming stripped 4 bases from V and 6 bases from J, with 19 bases between. Germline CDR1 reads LGHNA; CDR2 reads YSLEER. CDR3 length: 16 residues. CDR3 sequence: CASSLRVDTGSNEQFF. Written as DNA, the CDR3 is TGCGCCAGCAGCCTGCGGGTCGATACGGGGAGCAATGAGCAGTTCTTC.

V and J are TRBV6-5 and TRBJ1-5, with D possibly being TRBD1 (6 bases). The length of the CDR3 is 15 residues. Germline lookup yields CDR1 MNHEY and CDR2 SVGAGI. V gave up 2 bases and J gave up 1 base, with 9 bases separating them. The DNA for the CDR3 is TGTGCCAGCAGTTACCAGCAGGGGAGCAATCAGCCCCAGCATTTT. It yields the protein CASSYQQGSNQPQHF.

The chain employs TRBV27 and TRBJ1-2; 11 nucleotides agree with TRBD1. Germline V gene sequence: CDR1 MNHEY, CDR2 SMNVEV (reference sequence). The V and J ends lost 2 bases and 6 bases, in that order; junction bases with no gene match: 11. This CDR3 has 17 residues. CDR3 sequence: CASSLRRTRTGGNGYTF. The CDR3 coding sequence is TGTGCCAGCAGTTTACGGAGGACCCGGACAGGGGGCAATGGCTACACCTTC.

The V gene is TRBV7-8, the J gene TRBJ2-7; D is perhaps TRBD1 (6 bases). The CDR3 is made up of 16 amino acids. The V and J ends lost 1 base and 0 bases respectively, with 13 bases between them. Germline CDR1 SGHVS, CDR2 FQNEAQ. The CDR3 DNA reads as TGTGCCAGCAGCTTAGGGGACAAACCTGCCTCCTACGAGCAGTACTTC. As protein: CASSLGDKPASYEQYF.